This is a list of T cell receptor beta chains from one sample in a study of shared clonotypes between healthy human individuals. Profiled with immunoSEQ multiplex PCR; TCRdb holds only in-frame clones, not every one. The table records under 600,000 clones, roughly four fifths of them present only once. Sequencing was done on a sample of PBMCs. The receptors derive from a woman in her thirties or forties in good health. Some clones in this sample may be carry-over from other donors' samples. CDR3s include the opening cysteine and the closing phenylalanine or tryptophan. Each record gives: CDR3 DNA, CDR3 protein, J gene, clone size, V gene, D gene. A D gene is named only where the DNA matches it firmly. Some rows mark clone size as missing; the rest say once, few, many or name a class of expanded clone.

CDR3nt: TGTGCCAGCAGTTTTAGGGCGTATGGCTACACCTTC
CDR3aa: CASSFRAYGYTF
j_gene: TRBJ1-2
abundance: once
v_gene: TRBV28
d_gene: .

CDR3nt: TGTGCCAGCAGTTCCGGGACACCCAAAACTGAAGCTTTCTTT
CDR3aa: CASSSGTPKTEAFF
j_gene: TRBJ1-1
abundance: once
v_gene: TRBV6-5
d_gene: .

CDR3nt: TGTGCCAGCAGTCAAGACAGAACGGATCAGCCCCAGCATTTT
CDR3aa: CASSQDRTDQPQHF
j_gene: TRBJ1-5
abundance: .
v_gene: TRBV2
d_gene: .

CDR3nt: TGTGCCTGGAGCGGACAGGCAGATCAGCCCCAGCATTTT
CDR3aa: CAWSGQADQPQHF
j_gene: TRBJ1-5
abundance: .
v_gene: TRBV30
d_gene: TRBD1

CDR3nt: TGTGCCAGCAGCTATATTCATACAGATACGCAGTATTTT
CDR3aa: CASSYIHTDTQYF
j_gene: TRBJ2-3
abundance: once
v_gene: TRBV4-2
d_gene: .

CDR3nt: TGCGCTAGCAAGCTCTTAGCGGGACCCTACGAGCAGTACTTC
CDR3aa: CASKLLAGPYEQYF
j_gene: TRBJ2-7
abundance: .
v_gene: TRBV5-1
d_gene: TRBD2

CDR3nt: TGTGCCAGCAGTTCCACGGGACAGATCACAGATACGCAGTATTTT
CDR3aa: CASSSTGQITDTQYF
j_gene: TRBJ2-3
abundance: .
v_gene: TRBV28
d_gene: TRBD1

CDR3nt: TGTGCCAGCAGTAATTCGGGGATCCGGTTTAGCAATCAGCCCCAGCATTTT
CDR3aa: CASSNSGIRFSNQPQHF
j_gene: TRBJ1-5
abundance: .
v_gene: TRBV28
d_gene: .

CDR3nt: TGTGCCAGCAGCCAGGGGACTAGCGGAAAAGAGACCCAGTACTTC
CDR3aa: CASSQGTSGKETQYF
j_gene: TRBJ2-5
abundance: .
v_gene: TRBV4-2
d_gene: TRBD2

CDR3nt: TGTGCCAGCAGCTTGACAGGGACCGAGCAGTACTTC
CDR3aa: CASSLTGTEQYF
j_gene: TRBJ2-7
abundance: .
v_gene: TRBV11-3
d_gene: TRBD1

CDR3nt: TGCAGCGTGGATGGGGGAGATACGCAGTATTTT
CDR3aa: CSVDGGDTQYF
j_gene: TRBJ2-3
abundance: .
v_gene: TRBV29-1
d_gene: .

CDR3nt: TGTGCCAGCAGCCCGGGACCCTGGGAGGACACTGAAGCTTTCTTT
CDR3aa: CASSPGPWEDTEAFF
j_gene: TRBJ1-1
abundance: few
v_gene: TRBV5-6
d_gene: .

CDR3nt: TGTGCCAGCAGCCTACGGGGACAGGCCCTCTCCTACGAGCAGTACTTC
CDR3aa: CASSLRGQALSYEQYF
j_gene: TRBJ2-7
abundance: .
v_gene: TRBV7-8
d_gene: TRBD1

CDR3nt: TGTGCCAGCAGCTCAGACTCCTACGAGCAGTACTTC
CDR3aa: CASSSDSYEQYF
j_gene: TRBJ2-7
abundance: .
v_gene: TRBV11-2
d_gene: .

CDR3nt: TGCGCCAGCAGCTTGGCCGGCCCCCAAATTCCCCTCCGGGGTGAGCAGTTCTTC
CDR3aa: CASSLAGPQIPLRGEQFF
j_gene: TRBJ2-1
abundance: .
v_gene: TRBV5-1
d_gene: .

CDR3nt: TGTGCCAGCAGCGACGGACAGGGTGCCGGGGCCAACGTCCTGACTTTC
CDR3aa: CASSDGQGAGANVLTF
j_gene: TRBJ2-6
abundance: .
v_gene: TRBV7-3
d_gene: TRBD1

CDR3nt: TGTGCCAGCAGGCGTCCGGGACAGGGGGCCAGTGAGCAGTTCTTC
CDR3aa: CASRRPGQGASEQFF
j_gene: TRBJ2-1
abundance: .
v_gene: TRBV6-5
d_gene: TRBD1

CDR3nt: TGTGCCAGCAGCCCTGGACTAGCGGGACGCAATGAGCAGTTCTTC
CDR3aa: CASSPGLAGRNEQFF
j_gene: TRBJ2-1
abundance: few
v_gene: TRBV5-4
d_gene: TRBD2

CDR3nt: TGTGCCAGCTCACCTATGGGCCTTAATGAGCAGTTCTTC
CDR3aa: CASSPMGLNEQFF
j_gene: TRBJ2-1
abundance: .
v_gene: TRBV18
d_gene: .

CDR3nt: TGTGCCAGTAGTACCCGGACTAGCGGGAAAACAGATACGCAGTATTTT
CDR3aa: CASSTRTSGKTDTQYF
j_gene: TRBJ2-3
abundance: .
v_gene: TRBV19
d_gene: TRBD2

CDR3nt: TGTGCCAGCAGTTCTGGAGCGGAAAGCACAGATACGCAGTATTTT
CDR3aa: CASSSGAESTDTQYF
j_gene: TRBJ2-3
abundance: once
v_gene: TRBV28
d_gene: .

CDR3nt: TGTGCCAGCAGCGTAGGACCGCATAGCAATCAGCCCCAGCATTTT
CDR3aa: CASSVGPHSNQPQHF
j_gene: TRBJ1-5
abundance: few
v_gene: TRBV9
d_gene: .

CDR3nt: TGTGCCAGCATAATACAGGGCGGCAATCAGCCCCAGCATTTT
CDR3aa: CASIIQGGNQPQHF
j_gene: TRBJ1-5
abundance: .
v_gene: TRBV28
d_gene: .

CDR3nt: TGTGCCAGCAGTGTCCTACCTGGGACAGGCGAGACCCAGTACTTC
CDR3aa: CASSVLPGTGETQYF
j_gene: TRBJ2-5
abundance: .
v_gene: TRBV6-4
d_gene: TRBD1

CDR3nt: TGTGCCAGCAGCCTTCGACAGGGAAGGACTGAAGCTTTCTTT
CDR3aa: CASSLRQGRTEAFF
j_gene: TRBJ1-1
abundance: .
v_gene: TRBV5-4
d_gene: TRBD1

CDR3nt: TGTGCCAGCAGCTTGCCAGTACCGACCACTTACAATGAGCAGTTCTTC
CDR3aa: CASSLPVPTTYNEQFF
j_gene: TRBJ2-1
abundance: .
v_gene: TRBV5-7
d_gene: .

CDR3nt: TGTGCCAGCCAACCCGGGACAGGGGACGAGCAGTACTTC
CDR3aa: CASQPGTGDEQYF
j_gene: TRBJ2-7
abundance: .
v_gene: TRBV6-1
d_gene: TRBD1

CDR3nt: TGTGCCAGCAGTTTAATTGGTGAGCCCTACGAGCAGTACTTC
CDR3aa: CASSLIGEPYEQYF
j_gene: TRBJ2-7
abundance: .
v_gene: TRBV28
d_gene: .

CDR3nt: TGTGCCAGCAGCGGAGCCGCGGCTAATGAAAAACTGTTTTTT
CDR3aa: CASSGAAANEKLFF
j_gene: TRBJ1-4
abundance: few
v_gene: TRBV2
d_gene: .

CDR3nt: TGCGCCAGCAGAGGGGACGGCACAGATACGCAGTATTTT
CDR3aa: CASRGDGTDTQYF
j_gene: TRBJ2-3
abundance: .
v_gene: TRBV10-2
d_gene: .

CDR3nt: TGCGCCAGCAGCTTGGTAAGGACTCCAAGCACAGATACGCAGTATTTT
CDR3aa: CASSLVRTPSTDTQYF
j_gene: TRBJ2-3
abundance: .
v_gene: TRBV5-1
d_gene: .

CDR3nt: TGTGCCACCAGCAGAGCTGGCGGGAGGACTAGCGGTTTGGGTAATGAGCAGTTCTTC
CDR3aa: CATSRAGGRTSGLGNEQFF
j_gene: TRBJ2-1
abundance: once
v_gene: TRBV15
d_gene: TRBD2

CDR3nt: TGTGCCATCAGTGGCCGGGACGCTTATTCTGGGGCCAACGTCCTGACTTTC
CDR3aa: CAISGRDAYSGANVLTF
j_gene: TRBJ2-6
abundance: .
v_gene: TRBV10-3
d_gene: .

CDR3nt: TGCGCCAGCAGCATAAACACGGAGGGCGGCTACACCTTC
CDR3aa: CASSINTEGGYTF
j_gene: TRBJ1-2
abundance: .
v_gene: TRBV5-1
d_gene: .

CDR3nt: TGTGCCAGCAGCGTGTCTAGCAACTACGAGCAGTACTTC
CDR3aa: CASSVSSNYEQYF
j_gene: TRBJ2-7
abundance: .
v_gene: TRBV4-2
d_gene: .

CDR3nt: TGTGCCAGCAGCGCCCGTCGGGATCAGCCCCAGCATTTT
CDR3aa: CASSARRDQPQHF
j_gene: TRBJ1-5
abundance: .
v_gene: TRBV5-6
d_gene: .

CDR3nt: TGTGCCAGCAGCTTAGTTGGAGGCCCAGATACGCAGTATTTT
CDR3aa: CASSLVGGPDTQYF
j_gene: TRBJ2-3
abundance: .
v_gene: TRBV7-2
d_gene: .

CDR3nt: TGCAGCGTAGCCGGGACTAGGAACTACGAGCAGTACTTC
CDR3aa: CSVAGTRNYEQYF
j_gene: TRBJ2-7
abundance: .
v_gene: TRBV29-1
d_gene: TRBD2

CDR3nt: TGTGCCAGCAGTGAGGACACCTACAATGAGCAGTTCTTC
CDR3aa: CASSEDTYNEQFF
j_gene: TRBJ2-1
abundance: few
v_gene: TRBV6-4
d_gene: .

CDR3nt: TGTGCCAGTAGTATAAGCCGGACAGGGGGCGAGGAGCAGTACTTC
CDR3aa: CASSISRTGGEEQYF
j_gene: TRBJ2-7
abundance: .
v_gene: TRBV19
d_gene: TRBD1

CDR3nt: TGTGCCAGTCCCGGGAGAGGGACAGGGGGCCCTCTCGAGCAGTACTTC
CDR3aa: CASPGRGTGGPLEQYF
j_gene: TRBJ2-7
abundance: .
v_gene: TRBV19
d_gene: TRBD1

CDR3nt: TGTGCCAGCAGTGAAGCTACTAGCGGGAGATACGAGCAGTACTTC
CDR3aa: CASSEATSGRYEQYF
j_gene: TRBJ2-7
abundance: .
v_gene: TRBV6-1
d_gene: TRBD2

CDR3nt: TGTGCCAGCAGCCAAGGAGCCAAAAACATTCAGTACTTC
CDR3aa: CASSQGAKNIQYF
j_gene: TRBJ2-4
abundance: few
v_gene: TRBV4-2
d_gene: .

CDR3nt: TGTGCCAGCACTACGGTAGGGGCCAACGTCCTGACTTTC
CDR3aa: CASTTVGANVLTF
j_gene: TRBJ2-6
abundance: .
v_gene: TRBV6-5
d_gene: .

CDR3nt: TGTGCCAGCAGCTTCTCGACAGGGGAGTATGAAAAACTGTTTTTT
CDR3aa: CASSFSTGEYEKLFF
j_gene: TRBJ1-4
abundance: .
v_gene: TRBV7-9
d_gene: TRBD1

CDR3nt: TGTGCCAGCAGTTCAGGGAGAACTAATGAAAAACTGTTTTTT
CDR3aa: CASSSGRTNEKLFF
j_gene: TRBJ1-4
abundance: .
v_gene: TRBV6-5
d_gene: .

CDR3nt: TGTGCCTGGACCAAAGGGTCGGGGCCCCAGCATTTT
CDR3aa: CAWTKGSGPQHF
j_gene: TRBJ1-5
abundance: few
v_gene: TRBV30
d_gene: .

CDR3nt: TGTGCCAGCAGTTACGTTGCGGGAGTACCAGATACGCAGTATTTT
CDR3aa: CASSYVAGVPDTQYF
j_gene: TRBJ2-3
abundance: .
v_gene: TRBV6-5
d_gene: TRBD2

CDR3nt: TGTGCCAGCAGCTTAAACAGGGTCTCACAATTGCAGTACTTC
CDR3aa: CASSLNRVSQLQYF
j_gene: TRBJ2-7
abundance: .
v_gene: TRBV11-2
d_gene: .

CDR3nt: TGTGCCAGCAGCTTAGATACCTATGGCTACACCTTC
CDR3aa: CASSLDTYGYTF
j_gene: TRBJ1-2
abundance: few
v_gene: TRBV7-9
d_gene: .